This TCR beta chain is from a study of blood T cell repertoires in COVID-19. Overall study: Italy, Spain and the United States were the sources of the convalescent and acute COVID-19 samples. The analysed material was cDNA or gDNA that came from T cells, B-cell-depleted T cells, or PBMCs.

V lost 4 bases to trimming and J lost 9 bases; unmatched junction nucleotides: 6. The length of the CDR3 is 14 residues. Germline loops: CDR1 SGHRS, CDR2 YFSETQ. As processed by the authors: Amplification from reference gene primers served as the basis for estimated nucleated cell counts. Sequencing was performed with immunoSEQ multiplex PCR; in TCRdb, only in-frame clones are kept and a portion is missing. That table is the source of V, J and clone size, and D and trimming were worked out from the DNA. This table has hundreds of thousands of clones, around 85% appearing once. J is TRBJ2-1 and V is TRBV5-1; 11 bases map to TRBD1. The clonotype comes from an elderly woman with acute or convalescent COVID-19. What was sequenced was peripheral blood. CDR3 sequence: CASSLRDRGGEQFF. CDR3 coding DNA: TGCGCCAGCAGCCTCCGGGACAGGGGGGGTGAGCAGTTCTTC.